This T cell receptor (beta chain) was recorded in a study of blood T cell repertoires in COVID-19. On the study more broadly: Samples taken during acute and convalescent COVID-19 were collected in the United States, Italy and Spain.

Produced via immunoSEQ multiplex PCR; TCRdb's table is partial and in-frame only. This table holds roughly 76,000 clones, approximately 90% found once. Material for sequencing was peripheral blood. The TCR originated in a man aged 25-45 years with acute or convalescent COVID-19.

CDR3 region: CAWSLPGKGNYGYTF. As DNA, the CDR3 is TGTGCCTGGAGTCTGCCGGGGAAAGGTAACTATGGCTACACCTTC. V usage is TRBV30 and J usage is TRBJ1-2; D gene ambiguous. CDR1 and CDR2 from the germline V gene are GTSNPN and SVGIG (reference sequence). V lost 2 bases and J 1 base, leaving 14 bases between the germline ends. The CDR3 consists of 15 residues.